A single sample is the source of the 24 T cell receptor beta chains below, sequenced in a study of early stage breast cancer tumors. Profiling relied on immunoSEQ multiplex PCR, and the TCRdb table lists in-frame clones only, not all of them. The table records around 50,000 clones, about 83% of them present only once. The sequenced material came from blood. The receptors shown here come from a person in their fifties with breast cancer.

The chain couples TRBV11-2 to TRBJ2-2; 7 nucleotides align to TRBD2. The junction had 4 bases not matched to a gene; V was cut back by 1 base and J by 2 bases. This CDR3 has 16 residues. Germline assignment: CDR1 SGHAT and CDR2 FQNNGV. CDR3 sequence (DNA): TGTGCCAGCAGCTTAGGCCCTAGCGGCAACACCGGGGAGCTGTTTTTT. Its translation is CASSLGPSGNTGELFF. The full variable domain, rest sourced from reference TRBV11-2 and TRBJ2-2, is EAGVAQSPRYKIIEKRQSVAFWCNPISGHATLYWYQQILGQGPKLLIQFQNNGVVDDSQLPKDRFSAERLKGVDSTLKIQPAKLEDSAVYLCASSLGPSGNTGELFFGEGSRLTVL.

This chain joins TRBV11-1 and TRBJ2-5; TRBD2 matches 7 bases. Germline lookup yields CDR1 SGHAT and CDR2 FQDESV (reference sequence). V was pared by 0 bases and J by 4 bases, with 8 bases of the junction left unmatched. This CDR3 has 16 residues. The CDR3 loop is CASSLARLTSRETQYF. CDR3 bases: TGTGCCAGCAGCTTAGCGCGATTGACTAGCCGAGAGACCCAGTACTTC.

The sample holds one count of this clone. This sequence joins TRBV6-5 and TRBJ1-2; D is perhaps TRBD1 (5 bases). Trimming took 6 bases from V and 4 from J, leaving 15 bases between them. The CDR3 has 14 residues. Germline assignment: CDR1 MNHEY and CDR2 SVGAGI. This chain's CDR3 is CASSPAKGLYGYTF. The CDR3 nucleotides read TGTGCCAGCAGCCCCGCGAAGGGGCTCTATGGCTACACCTTC.

The chain employs TRBV5-4 and TRBJ2-3, with TRBD2 identical over 10 bases. In germline, CDR1 is SGHNT, CDR2 YYREEE (reference sequence). CDR3 length: 17 amino acids. V gave up 0 bases and J gave up 4 bases; unmatched junction bases: 8. CDR3 protein: CASSLAAGGPEADTQYF. The CDR3 nucleotides read TGTGCCAGCAGCTTGGCAGCGGGGGGGCCTGAGGCAGATACGCAGTATTTT.

The chain combines TRBV29-1 with TRBJ2-2; D unclear. Germline V gives CDR1 SQVTM, CDR2 ANQGSEA. V lost 2 bases and J lost 1, with 5 bases in between. The CDR3 length is 13 residues. This chain's CDR3 is CSVERENTGELFF. The CDR3 bases are TGCAGCGTTGAAAGGGAGAACACCGGGGAGCTGTTTTTT.

This clone was detected a few times. The chain recombines TRBV18 with TRBJ1-2, with TRBD1 as a possible D gene (5 bases). The CDR3 consists of 14 residues. V gave up 3 bases and J gave up 2 bases, with 10 bases separating them. Germline V gives CDR1 KGHSH, CDR2 LQKENI. CDR3: CASSPRRGNYGYTF. The CDR3 DNA is TGTGCCAGCTCACCGCGAAGGGGAAACTATGGCTACACCTTC.

The rearrangement uses TRBV11-2 and TRBJ1-1, with a weak D call TRBD1 (5 bases). CDR3 length: 12 residues. The V end was cut by 10 bases, the J end by 4 bases, with 13 bases between. Germline CDR1 and CDR2: SGHAT and FQNNGV. The CDR3 spells CAIHSGGTEAFF. CDR3 DNA sequence: TGTGCCATCCACTCCGGGGGCACTGAAGCTTTCTTT.

This chain connects TRBV5-8 to TRBJ1-1; no firm D call. The CDR3 is made up of 14 amino acids. Trimming pared 6 bases from V and 1 base from J, leaving 13 bases between. Germline values: CDR1 SGHTS, CDR2 YDEGEE. The CDR3 is CASTPGTPNTEAFF. The CDR3 nucleotides read TGTGCCAGCACCCCAGGTACTCCGAACACTGAAGCTTTCTTT.

V and J are TRBV6-6 and TRBJ1-6, with TRBD1 matching 7 bases. CDR1 is MNHNY, CDR2 SVGAGI, per germline (reference sequence). J was trimmed by 5 bases and V by 6 bases; bases with no gene match: 4. The CDR3 has 14 amino acids. For the CDR3, the DNA is TGTGCCAGCAGCATGGGACAGAATAATTCACCCCTCCACTTT. It specifies CASSMGQNNSPLHF.

The rearrangement uses TRBV7-8 and TRBJ1-2; D possibly corresponds to TRBD1 (6 bases). Trimming removed 5 bases at V and 3 bases at J, with 13 bases between. CDR1 is SGHVS and CDR2 is FQNEAQ in the germline V gene. The CDR3 is 14 amino acids. CDR3 sequence: CASSPTGSDYGYTF. The CDR3 DNA reads as TGTGCCAGCAGCCCTACAGGGAGTGACTATGGCTACACCTTC.

The chain has TRBV27 and TRBJ2-5; 9 nucleotides line up with TRBD1. The junction had 12 bases not matched to a gene; V was cut back by 5 bases and J by 5 bases. This CDR3 region has 16 residues. Germline CDR1 reads MNHEY; CDR2 reads SMNVEV (reference sequence). In nucleotides, the CDR3 is TGTGCCAGCAGTCTGCTGACAGGGGGGGGGCGGGAGACCCAGTACTTC. It translates to CASSLLTGGGRETQYF.

This clone occurred a few times. V and J are TRBV2 and TRBJ2-7; 10 positions match TRBD1. The CDR3 consists of 13 residues. V lost 10 bases, J lost 5 bases, and 8 bases stayed unmatched. Per germline, CDR1 SNHLY and CDR2 FYNNEI. CDR3 nucleotides: TGTGCCACCCTGCGGGACAGGGGAGACGAGCAGTACTTC. This encodes CATLRDRGDEQYF.

Turning to this clone: Other DNA sequences from this sample encode an identical CDR3 as well. The chain has TRBV30 and TRBJ1-1; TRBD1 is a possible D gene (5 bases). The CDR3 sequence is 12 residues long. The germline V and J ends were trimmed by 1 base and 5 bases, with 8 bases remaining between them. From germline, CDR1 is GTSNPN and CDR2 SVGIG (reference sequence). In DNA form, the CDR3 reads TGTGCCTGGAGTGCGCAGGGAACTGAAGCTTTCTTT. Protein product: CAWSAQGTEAFF.

The rearrangement links TRBV10-2 to TRBJ1-5; the D gene is possibly TRBD1 (5 bases). The CDR3 consists of 14 residues. The germline gives CDR1 WSHSY, CDR2 SAAADI. With 3 bases removed from V and 9 bases from J, the gap between germline ends came to 15 bases. CDR3 in amino acids: CASSDWPRGSPQHF. CDR3 nucleotides: TGCGCCAGCAGTGATTGGCCACGGGGGTCGCCCCAGCATTTT.

The CDR3 sequence is CASSASGGSHTIYF. In DNA, the CDR3 is TGTGCCAGCAGCGCCTCAGGGGGATCGCACACCATATATTTT. The chain recombines TRBV9 with TRBJ1-3, with TRBD1 identical over 7 bases. V gave up 3 bases and J gave up 8 bases; unmatched junction bases: 8. The CDR3 loop spans 14 amino acids. Germline CDR1 is SGDLS and CDR2 is YYNGEE.

V and J are TRBV14 and TRBJ2-3; 8 bases map to TRBD1. This CDR3 has 18 amino acids. Germline V CDR1 and CDR2: SGHDN, FVKESK. The trim removed 0 bases at V and 0 bases at J, leaving 8 bases unmatched. CDR3 nucleotide sequence: TGTGCCAGCAGCCAAGAACCCTGGACAGGGTCTAGCACAGATACGCAGTATTTT. It yields the protein CASSQEPWTGSSTDTQYF.

The chain recombines TRBV7-3 with TRBJ2-3; D is perhaps TRBD2 (5 bases). The CDR3 consists of 16 residues. The germline V and J ends were trimmed by 5 bases and 0 bases, with 15 bases remaining between them. Per germline, CDR1 SGHTA and CDR2 FQGTGA. The CDR3 region is CASSLFEGGSTDTQYF. The CDR3 DNA is TGTGCCAGCAGCCTCTTCGAGGGCGGAAGCACAGATACGCAGTATTTT.

The chain combines TRBV7-2 with TRBJ1-1, with TRBD1 matching 10 bases. The junction had 7 bases not matched to a gene; V was cut back by 1 base and J by 5 bases. The CDR3 is 16 residues long. Germline V gene data show CDR1 as SGHTA and CDR2 as FQGNSA. The CDR3 DNA reads as TGTGCCAGCAGCTTAGGGATGGGGGGACAGGGGACTGAAGCTTTCTTT. It encodes CASSLGMGGQGTEAFF.

The chain uses TRBV5-1 and TRBJ2-6; no definite D call. The CDR3 contains 12 residues. Per the germline V gene, CDR1 is SGHRS and CDR2 is YFSETQ. V lost 5 bases and J lost 2, with 2 bases in between. CDR3 DNA sequence: TGCGCCAGCAGAACTGGGGCCAACGTCCTGACTTTC. This encodes CASRTGANVLTF.

The rearrangement joins TRBV7-8 to TRBJ2-2; 7 bases agree with TRBD1. The CDR3 spans 14 residues. With 5 bases clipped from V and 6 bases from J, the junction kept 6 bases outside the gene matches. Per the germline V gene, CDR1 is SGHVS and CDR2 is FQNEAQ. The DNA for the CDR3 is TGTGCCAGCAGCCCCCAGGGGGTCCCCGGGGAGCTGTTTTTT. Protein: CASSPQGVPGELFF.

This rearrangement joins TRBV9 to TRBJ2-4; 10 bases match TRBD1. Losses at the gene ends were 3 bases for V and 6 bases for J; bases not matched to a gene: 0. The CDR3 extends over 13 amino acids. CDR1 SGDLS and CDR2 YYNGEE come from the germline V gene. CDR3 in amino acids: CASSGTGGNIQYF. The DNA for the CDR3 is TGTGCCAGCAGCGGGACAGGGGGAAACATTCAGTACTTC.

The rearrangement links TRBV27 to TRBJ1-1, with D perhaps TRBD1 (6 bases). Germline CDR1 MNHEY, CDR2 SMNVEV (reference sequence). This CDR3 contains 15 residues. Trimming shortened V by 2 bases and J by 6 bases, and 16 bases separated the two germline ends. CDR3 in DNA: TGTGCCAGCAGTTTAATAGGGGGGGCACAACCTGAAGCTTTCTTT. Translated: CASSLIGGAQPEAFF.

The rearrangement joins TRBV11-2 to TRBJ1-3; possible D gene TRBD1, 5 bases. The CDR3 consists of 15 residues. Trimming left V 5 bases short and J 3 bases short, with 14 bases between. Looked up from germline, CDR1 is SGHAT and CDR2 is FQNNGV. Here the CDR3 reads CASSLSGRGGNTIYF. The DNA for the CDR3 is TGTGCCAGCAGCCTCAGCGGGAGGGGTGGAAACACCATATATTTT. Filled out from reference TRBV11-2 and TRBJ1-3, the complete variable domain reads EAGVAQSPRYKIIEKRQSVAFWCNPISGHATLYWYQQILGQGPKLLIQFQNNGVVDDSQLPKDRFSAERLKGVDSTLKIQPAKLEDSAVYLCASSLSGRGGNTIYFGEGSWLTVV.

The rearrangement joins TRBV15 to TRBJ2-3; D remains unclear. CDR1 is LNHNV, CDR2 YYDKDF, per germline (reference sequence). The CDR3 is 16 residues long. The ends were cut back, 0 bases at V and 0 bases at J, with 10 bases in the middle. CDR3: CATSRDHLGSTDTQYF. The CDR3 coding sequence is TGTGCCACCAGCAGAGACCACCTAGGGAGCACAGATACGCAGTATTTT. Based on the CDR3 plus reference TRBV15 and TRBJ2-3, the full variable domain is DAMVIQNPRYQVTQFGKPVTLSCSQTLNHNVMYWYQQKSSQAPKLLFHYYDKDFNNEADTPDNFQSRRPNTSFCFLDIRSPGLGDTAMYLCATSRDHLGSTDTQYFGPGTRLTVL.